Presented here are 12 T cell receptor beta chains from one specimen sequenced in a study of T cells in localized non-small cell lung cancer. Profiling relied on immunoSEQ multiplex PCR, and the TCRdb table lists in-frame clones only, not all of them. The sample holds 90,000 or so clones, about 87% seen once. The sequenced sample was peripheral blood, obtained before any cancer treatment. Receptors originate from a man aged 40-75 years with stage I squamous cell lung carcinoma.

The chain combines TRBV5-1 with TRBJ2-5; 8 bases line up with TRBD1. V trimming: 0 bases; J trimming: 3 bases; junction bases outside the gene matches: 4. The CDR3 consists of 15 residues. The germline V gene encodes CDR1 SGHRS and CDR2 YFSETQ. CDR3 residues: CASSLAGTGEETQYF. CDR3 nucleotide sequence: TGCGCCAGCAGCTTGGCGGGGACAGGAGAAGAGACCCAGTACTTC.

This clone was seen a single time. The genes are TRBV10-1 and TRBJ1-5; D uncertain. In germline, CDR1 is WNHNN, CDR2 SYGVQD (reference sequence). Trimming removed 6 bases at V and 6 bases at J, with 9 bases between. CDR3 length: 12 amino acids. CDR3: CASSRIAQPQHF. CDR3 bases: TGCGCCAGCAGCCGAATAGCTCAGCCCCAGCATTTT.

The V and J genes are TRBV10-1 and TRBJ2-5, with D possibly being TRBD2 (6 bases). There are 13 residues in the CDR3. CDR1 WNHNN and CDR2 SYGVQD come from the germline V gene (reference sequence). V lost 4 bases and J lost 4, with 10 bases in between. The CDR3 spells CASSATRGETQYF. The CDR3 DNA is TGCGCCAGCAGTGCGACTAGAGGAGAGACCCAGTACTTC.

V gene TRBV5-5 combines with J gene TRBJ2-7, with 10 bases lining up with TRBD1. CDR3 length: 14 amino acids. Germline V lookup: CDR1 SGHKS, CDR2 YYEKEE (reference sequence). Unmatched junction bases numbered 6, after V lost 3 bases and J lost 6 bases. CDR3 in amino acids: CASSWGTGASEQYF. The CDR3 region has the DNA TGTGCCAGCAGCTGGGGGACAGGGGCGAGCGAGCAGTACTTC.

The chain uses TRBV18 and TRBJ1-1, with D maybe TRBD1 (5 bases). Trimming took off 0 bases at V and 6 bases at J, with 8 bases between the two ends. CDR1 and CDR2 from the germline V gene are KGHSH and LQKENI. The CDR3 length is 13 residues. CDR3 residues: CASSPPAGPEAFF. The CDR3, as DNA: TGTGCCAGCTCACCACCGGCAGGGCCTGAAGCTTTCTTT. Variable domain in full (rest from reference TRBV18 and TRBJ1-1): NAGVMQNPRHLVRRRGQEARLRCSPMKGHSHVYWYRQLPEEGLKFMVYLQKENIIDESGMPKERFSAEFPKEGPSILRIQQVVRGDSAAYFCASSPPAGPEAFFGQGTRLTVV.

This chain joins TRBV2 and TRBJ1-1; D gene ambiguous. Germline CDR1 reads SNHLY; CDR2 reads FYNNEI. With 3 bases removed from V and 5 bases from J, the gap between germline ends came to 7 bases. CDR3 length: 12 residues. The CDR3 region has the DNA TGTGCCAGCAGTGACAGGTGGACTGAAGCTTTCTTT. As protein: CASSDRWTEAFF.

This chain joins TRBV4-3 and TRBJ2-2, with 13 bases fitting TRBD2. The CDR3 is made up of 16 amino acids. The V gene's germline CDR1 is LGHNA and CDR2 YSLEER. V lost 3 bases and J lost 5; bases outside the gene matches: 3. The CDR3 sequence: CASSHEGLAGTGELFF. DNA of the CDR3: TGCGCCAGCAGCCATGAGGGACTAGCGGGGACCGGGGAGCTGTTTTTT.

This rearrangement joins TRBV18 to TRBJ1-3, with D unresolved. CDR1 is KGHSH and CDR2 is LQKENI in the germline V gene. The CDR3 length is 17 residues. V was shortened by 6 bases and J by 0 bases, with 18 bases between the two germline ends. The CDR3 DNA follows: TGTGCCAGCTCCCCCTCGACCGGATTCTTCTCTGGAAACACCATATATTTT. Its protein product is CASSPSTGFFSGNTIYF.

This chain connects TRBV5-4 to TRBJ2-1, with TRBD1 matching over 10 bases. The CDR3 length is 16 residues. Per germline, CDR1 SGHNT and CDR2 YYREEE (reference sequence). With 0 bases clipped from V and 2 bases from J, the junction kept 2 bases outside the gene matches. CDR3 loop: CASSLETGGAYNEQFF. CDR3 coding DNA: TGTGCCAGCAGCTTGGAGACAGGGGGCGCCTACAATGAGCAGTTCTTC.

This chain uses TRBV29-1 with TRBJ1-5, with a weak D call TRBD1 (5 bases). The CDR3 runs to 13 residues. The germline V gene has CDR1 SQVTM and CDR2 ANQGSEA. V lost 4 bases, J lost 2 bases, and 9 bases lay in between. CDR3 nucleotide sequence: TGCAGCGTTGCGCGGGACGGCAATCAGCCCCAGCATTTT. This sequence encodes CSVARDGNQPQHF.

This chain connects TRBV2 to TRBJ2-3; 7 nucleotides agree with TRBD1. The CDR3 is 13 residues long. V was pared by 7 bases and J by 5 bases, with 6 bases of the junction left unmatched. Germline assignment: CDR1 SNHLY and CDR2 FYNNEI. The CDR3 nucleotides are TGTGCCAGCAATACAGGGGCGGGAGATACGCAGTATTTT. This sequence encodes CASNTGAGDTQYF.

This rearrangement joins TRBV2 to TRBJ2-5, with D maybe TRBD1 (6 bases). This CDR3 comprises 12 residues. Germline lookup yields CDR1 SNHLY and CDR2 FYNNEI. Between the trimmed V and J ends, which lost 4 bases and 5 bases, there was a span of 8 bases. CDR3 coding DNA: TGTGCCAGCAGTGCTCAGGGGGAGACCCAGTACTTC. This translates into CASSAQGETQYF.